This T cell receptor beta chain was captured by sequencing in a study of identical twins. Study-level findings and limits: Out-of-frame TCR alpha sharing observed in monozygotic twins exceeded model estimates. For cord blood, abundant beta clonotypes had fewer insertions, unlike memory repertoires, which showed none. Sequences that were out-of-frame, alpha and twin-shared displayed an excess of low generation probability.

TCRdb called the 5' RACE reads again in MiXCR, with one record for every CDR3 protein. This table has roughly 570,000 distinct CDR3 sequences, 9.5% to 10% appearing once. Germline V lookup: CDR1 DFQATT, CDR2 SNEGSKA (reference sequence). V lost 8 bases and J 0 bases, leaving 3 bases between the germline ends. This CDR3 has 10 amino acids. The sample holds many counts of this clonotype. Its antigen remains unidentified. This sample also appeared in a second study, on yellow fever vaccine responses in identical twins.

The sequence was obtained from a woman aged 18-29 years in good health. The chain has TRBV20-1 and TRBJ2-3; D is uncertain. Sequencing used PBMCs. The CDR3 region is CSSSTDTQYF. The CDR3 coding sequence is TGCAGTTCGAGCACAGATACGCAGTATTTT.